These T cell receptor beta chains were read from a single sample in a study of T cells in Graves' hyperthyroidism and ophthalmopathy. TCRdb used MiXCR to reprocess the multiplex PCR reads, holding one entry per CDR3 protein. Of some 770,000 distinct CDR3 sequences listed, 16% are singletons. The sequenced sample was blood. These receptors came from a man younger than 35 with Graves' hyperthyroidism. Each CDR3 is given with its conserved first and last residue. A D gene is named only where the DNA matches it firmly. Not every row has a clone size; where given, it reads once, few, many or a size class.

v_call: TRBV7-6
d_call: -
clone_size: -
j_call: TRBJ1-4
cdr3_nt: TGTGCCAGCAGCCCCGATCGTGGGTACGAAAAACTGTTTTTT
cdr3_aa: CASSPDRGYEKLFF

v_call: TRBV7-9
d_call: TRBD2
clone_size: many
j_call: TRBJ2-7
cdr3_nt: TGTGCCAGCAGCGTAGCGGGGTCGGTGGGCCGCTACGAGCAGTACTTC
cdr3_aa: CASSVAGSVGRYEQYF

v_call: TRBV12-3/TRBV12-4
d_call: -
clone_size: many
j_call: TRBJ2-5
cdr3_nt: TGTGCCAGCAGTTTCCCCGGGATTGGGGAGACCCAGTACTTC
cdr3_aa: CASSFPGIGETQYF

v_call: TRBV19
d_call: TRBD1
clone_size: -
j_call: TRBJ1-2
cdr3_nt: TGTGCCAGTAGCTCTTTCCCGGGACAGGAGATAGATGGCTACACCTTC
cdr3_aa: CASSSFPGQEIDGYTF

v_call: TRBV7-9
d_call: TRBD2
clone_size: many
j_call: TRBJ2-1
cdr3_nt: TGTGCCAGCAGCCGACTAGCGGGAGTGAACAATGAGCAGTTCTTC
cdr3_aa: CASSRLAGVNNEQFF

v_call: TRBV7-8
d_call: -
clone_size: -
j_call: TRBJ2-1
cdr3_nt: TGTGCCAGCAGTTCAGGGGTTAAGGGACCCAATGAGCAGTTCTTC
cdr3_aa: CASSSGVKGPNEQFF

v_call: TRBV18
d_call: TRBD1
clone_size: many
j_call: TRBJ2-5
cdr3_nt: TGTGCCAGCTCCCGAGCCCGACAGGGGGAGACCCAGTACTTC
cdr3_aa: CASSRARQGETQYF

v_call: TRBV7-8
d_call: TRBD2
clone_size: many
j_call: TRBJ2-1
cdr3_nt: TGTGCCTCCGTGTTTGGGGCTAGCGGGCCGCCAAATGAGCAGTTCTTC
cdr3_aa: CASVFGASGPPNEQFF

v_call: TRBV4-3
d_call: -
clone_size: few
j_call: TRBJ1-5
cdr3_nt: TGCGCCAGCAGCCAAGATGCAGGGTTAAATCAGCCCCAGCATTTT
cdr3_aa: CASSQDAGLNQPQHF

v_call: TRBV6-1
d_call: TRBD2
clone_size: few
j_call: TRBJ2-7
cdr3_nt: TGTGCCAGCAGTCGGACTAGCCTCTCCTACGAGCAGTACTTC
cdr3_aa: CASSRTSLSYEQYF

v_call: TRBV27
d_call: -
clone_size: many
j_call: TRBJ2-7
cdr3_nt: TGTGCCAGCAGTCTCACAGTTGCCTACGAGCAGTACTTC
cdr3_aa: CASSLTVAYEQYF

v_call: TRBV4-2
d_call: TRBD2
clone_size: -
j_call: TRBJ2-1
cdr3_nt: TGTGCCAGCAGCCACAATCTAGCGGGAATGGGGAATGAGCAGTTCTTC
cdr3_aa: CASSHNLAGMGNEQFF

v_call: TRBV7-2
d_call: TRBD1
clone_size: many
j_call: TRBJ1-5
cdr3_nt: TGTGCCAGCAGTAGGACAGGCGGCAGGGATCAGCCCCAGCATTTT
cdr3_aa: CASSRTGGRDQPQHF

v_call: TRBV25-1
d_call: TRBD1
clone_size: many
j_call: TRBJ2-1
cdr3_nt: TGTGCCAGCAGTTGGACAGGGGGGAATGAGCAGTTCTTC
cdr3_aa: CASSWTGGNEQFF

v_call: TRBV5-1
d_call: -
clone_size: -
j_call: TRBJ2-1
cdr3_nt: TGCGCCAGCAGCTCCCAGGCGGGCTACAATGAGCAGTTCTTC
cdr3_aa: CASSSQAGYNEQFF

v_call: TRBV10-3
d_call: TRBD2
clone_size: few
j_call: TRBJ2-1
cdr3_nt: TGTGCCATCAGTGAGTCGATTGCGGGAGGGCCATTCGATGAGCAGTTCTTC
cdr3_aa: CAISESIAGGPFDEQFF

v_call: TRBV28
d_call: -
clone_size: -
j_call: TRBJ2-5
cdr3_nt: TGTGCCAGCAGTTTGGAGATCCAAGAGACCCGGTACTTC
cdr3_aa: CASSLEIQETRYF

v_call: TRBV20-1
d_call: TRBD1
clone_size: -
j_call: TRBJ2-7
cdr3_nt: TGCAGTGCTAGAGATCCCCGGGACAGGGCGAAGTACGAGCAGTACTTC
cdr3_aa: CSARDPRDRAKYEQYF

v_call: TRBV7-8
d_call: TRBD1
clone_size: -
j_call: TRBJ2-2
cdr3_nt: TGTGCCAGCAGCGGCGGGACAGGGGAAACCGGGGAGCTGTTTTTT
cdr3_aa: CASSGGTGETGELFF

v_call: TRBV20-1
d_call: TRBD1
clone_size: many
j_call: TRBJ2-1
cdr3_nt: TGCAGTGCTAGCACAGGGGGAGGCGATGAGCAGTTCTTC
cdr3_aa: CSASTGGGDEQFF

v_call: TRBV13
d_call: -
clone_size: -
j_call: TRBJ2-3
cdr3_nt: TGTGCCAGCAGCACTCAACATCGAGCGGGAGAATCAGGGGGTTCTAGCGCAGATACGCAGTATTTT
cdr3_aa: CASSTQHRAGESGGSSADTQYF

v_call: TRBV18
d_call: -
clone_size: -
j_call: TRBJ1-1
cdr3_nt: TGTGCCAGCTCACCATCCGCCGACATACTGAACACTGAAGCTTTCTTT
cdr3_aa: CASSPSADILNTEAFF

v_call: TRBV7-2
d_call: -
clone_size: -
j_call: TRBJ2-2
cdr3_nt: TGTGCCAGCAGCTTATTGCCCCTTTGGGCCGGGGAGCTGTTTTTT
cdr3_aa: CASSLLPLWAGELFF

v_call: TRBV3-1
d_call: -
clone_size: many
j_call: TRBJ2-5
cdr3_nt: TGTGCCAGCAGCCAAGATTTCCAGCAAGAGACCCAGTACTTC
cdr3_aa: CASSQDFQQETQYF